This T cell receptor (beta chain) was observed in a study of CD8+ T cells in alopecia areata. Overall study: Each day, treated patients took oral tofacitinib twice, at 5 to 10 mg per dose.

Note on this clone: The antigen remains undetermined.

Study observations and caveats: Compared with normal scalp, lesional scalp had higher clonality and more expanded CD8+ clones.

Trimming removed 10 bases from V and 4 bases from J, with 14 bases in between. From germline, CDR1 is SEHNR and CDR2 FQNEAQ (reference sequence). CDR3 length equals 14 residues. PBMC-derived CD4+ and CD8+ T cells were sorted. RNA was isolated and reverse transcribed to cDNA, the sequencing template. Here immunoSEQ multiplex PCR was the method, and the copy in TCRdb shows in-frame clones only, minus some. The sample comprises over 100,000 clones, approximately 49% of which are singletons, and roughly a sixth rests with the top ten. Material: CD8+ T cells sorted from blood, obtained at week 0. This chain uses TRBV7-9 with TRBJ1-6; D uncertain. The TCR originated in a human donor with alopecia areata. This CDR3 is CATRLPRYNSPLHF. The CDR3, as DNA: TGTGCCACCCGCCTCCCGCGATATAATTCACCCCTCCACTTT.